This T cell receptor beta chain was obtained from a study of blood T cell repertoires in COVID-19. Study in general: COVID-19 samples, acute and convalescent, were from the United States, Italy and Spain.

Only in-frame clones appear in the TCRdb table, and some are missing; sequencing was by immunoSEQ multiplex PCR. The table has some 240,000 clones, around 84% seen once; the top ten hold 1.4%. V was cut by 2 bases and J by 6 bases, with 10 bases left in between. Germline V lookup: CDR1 MNHEY, CDR2 SVGAGI. The CDR3 length is 14 residues. The receptor was derived from a woman aged 40-49 years who had recovered from COVID-19. This chain uses TRBV6-5 with TRBJ2-2; D remains ambiguous. The sample was peripheral blood. The CDR3 DNA reads TGTGCCAGCAGTTACGCCCACTTGGCCGGGGAGCTGTTTTTT. Translation: CASSYAHLAGELFF.